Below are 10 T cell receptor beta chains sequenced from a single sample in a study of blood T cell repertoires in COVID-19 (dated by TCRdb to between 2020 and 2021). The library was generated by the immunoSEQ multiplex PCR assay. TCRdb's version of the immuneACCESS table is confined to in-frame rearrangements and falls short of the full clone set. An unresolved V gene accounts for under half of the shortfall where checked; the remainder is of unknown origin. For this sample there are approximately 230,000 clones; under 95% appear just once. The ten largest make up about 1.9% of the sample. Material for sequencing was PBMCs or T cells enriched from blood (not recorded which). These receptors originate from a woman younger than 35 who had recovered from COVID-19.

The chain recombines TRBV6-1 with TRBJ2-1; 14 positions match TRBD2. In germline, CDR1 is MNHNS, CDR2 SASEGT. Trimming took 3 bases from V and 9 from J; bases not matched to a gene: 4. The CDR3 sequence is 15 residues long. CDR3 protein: CASSDRTSGGSEQFF. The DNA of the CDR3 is TGTGCCAGCAGTGATCGGACTAGCGGGGGGAGTGAGCAGTTCTTC.

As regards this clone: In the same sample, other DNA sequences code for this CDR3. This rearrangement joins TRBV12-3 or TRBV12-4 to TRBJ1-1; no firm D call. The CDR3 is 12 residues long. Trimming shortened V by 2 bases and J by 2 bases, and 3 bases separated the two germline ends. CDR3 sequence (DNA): TGTGCCAGCAGTTTATATAACACTGAAGCTTTCTTT. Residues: CASSLYNTEAFF.

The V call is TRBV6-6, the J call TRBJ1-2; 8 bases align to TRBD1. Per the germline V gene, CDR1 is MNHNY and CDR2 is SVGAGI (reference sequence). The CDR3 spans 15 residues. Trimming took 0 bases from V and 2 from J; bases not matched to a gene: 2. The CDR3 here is CASSYSGQENYGYTF. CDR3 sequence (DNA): TGTGCCAGCAGTTACTCGGGACAGGAGAACTATGGCTACACCTTC.

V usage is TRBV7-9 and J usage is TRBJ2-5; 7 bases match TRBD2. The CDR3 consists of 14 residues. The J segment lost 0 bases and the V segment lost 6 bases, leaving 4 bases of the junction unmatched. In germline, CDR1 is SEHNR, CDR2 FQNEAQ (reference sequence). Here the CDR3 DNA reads TGTGCCAGCAGGGTAGCGGGCAACCAAGAGACCCAGTACTTC. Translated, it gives CASRVAGNQETQYF.

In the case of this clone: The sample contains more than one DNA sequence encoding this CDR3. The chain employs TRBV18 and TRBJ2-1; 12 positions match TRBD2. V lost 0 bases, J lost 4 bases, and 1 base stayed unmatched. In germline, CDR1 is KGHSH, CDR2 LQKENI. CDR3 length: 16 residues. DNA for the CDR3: TGTGCCAGCTCACCACCAGGACTAGCGGGATACAATGAGCAGTTCTTC. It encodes CASSPPGLAGYNEQFF.

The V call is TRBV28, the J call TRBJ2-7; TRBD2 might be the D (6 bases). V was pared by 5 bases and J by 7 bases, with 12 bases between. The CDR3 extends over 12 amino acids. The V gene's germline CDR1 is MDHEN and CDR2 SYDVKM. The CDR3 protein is CASSGGKWEQYF. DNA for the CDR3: TGTGCCAGCAGTGGAGGGAAGTGGGAGCAGTACTTC.

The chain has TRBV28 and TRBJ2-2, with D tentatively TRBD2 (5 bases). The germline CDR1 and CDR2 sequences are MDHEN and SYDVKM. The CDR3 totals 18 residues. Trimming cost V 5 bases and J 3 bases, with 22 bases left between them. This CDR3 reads CASSLGRHRAEDTGELFF. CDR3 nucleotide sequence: TGTGCCAGCAGTCTCGGACGTCACCGGGCGGAGGACACCGGGGAGCTGTTTTTT.

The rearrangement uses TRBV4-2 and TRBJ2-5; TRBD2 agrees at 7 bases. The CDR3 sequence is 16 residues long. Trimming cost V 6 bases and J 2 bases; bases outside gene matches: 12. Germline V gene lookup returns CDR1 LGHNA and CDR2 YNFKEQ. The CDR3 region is CASSQVASGVQETQYF. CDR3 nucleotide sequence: TGTGCCAGCAGTCAGGTAGCGAGCGGGGTACAAGAGACCCAGTACTTC.

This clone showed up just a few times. The CDR3 DNA is TGTGCCAGCAAACCGGGACAGGGGACCTCTGAAGCTTTCTTT. Amino acids: CASKPGQGTSEAFF. J is TRBJ1-1 and V is TRBV27, with 10 bases identical to TRBD1. The germline V gene encodes CDR1 MNHEY and CDR2 SMNVEV (reference sequence). The CDR3 runs 14 residues. Unmatched junction bases numbered 8, after V lost 7 bases and J lost 6 bases.

The CDR3 sequence is CASGESGGAETQYF. The DNA for the CDR3 is TGTGCCAGCGGCGAAAGCGGGGGGGCAGAGACCCAGTACTTC. The chain joins TRBV3-1 (or the pseudogene TRBV3-2) to TRBJ2-5; 10 bases are shared with TRBD2. This CDR3 region has 14 residues. The germline CDR1 and CDR2 sequences are LGHDT and YNNKEL (reference sequence). V lost 8 bases and J lost 4; bases outside the gene matches: 7.